This TCR beta chain was sequenced for a study of blood T cells in healthy people across ages. CDR1 is SGHRS, CDR2 YFSETQ, per germline. CDR3 length equals 16 residues. Points on this clonotype: Compared with germline, one end of the junction differs, possibly owing to a read error.

Using a J-beta primer mix together with a sample-barcoded 5' primer, a second PCR was run for about 6 to 12 cycles. TCRdb processed the 5' RACE reads anew with MiXCR; each CDR3 protein has one entry. The sample has hundreds of thousands of distinct CDR3 sequences, approximately 53% seen once; the top ten hold approximately 24%. Sequencing was done on a sample of blood. The sequence was obtained from a man aged 40-49 years in good health. The chain links TRBV5-1 to TRBJ1-1; 7 positions agree with TRBD1. CDR3 amino acids: CAGSGIRQGRDTEAFF. CDR3 coding DNA: TGCGCCGGCAGCGGAATTAGACAGGGTAGGGACACTGAAGCTTTCTTT.